A single sample is the source of the 14 T cell receptor beta chains below, sequenced in a study of T cells in Graves' hyperthyroidism and ophthalmopathy (dated by TCRdb to between 2017 and 2020). The library was prepared using multiplex PCR. Sequencing was carried out with an Illumina HiSeq 2000. The TCR beta CDR3 regions were amplified from RNA transcripts. The first round of RT-PCR for the TCR CDR3 was performed with the HTBI primer set and the Qiagen OneStep RT-PCR kit. TCRdb applied fastp at Q25 and MiXCR to the public reads, then kept only in-frame beta chains. CDR3 protein sequences are deduplicated, and each keeps its most common genes and DNA. Present in this sample are about 640,000 distinct CDR3 sequences, 13% to 15% of which were seen just once. In total, the top ten clones hold around an eighth of the sample. Sequencing input: blood. Source of these receptors: a woman between 45 and 65 years old with Graves' ophthalmopathy.

There are many counts of this clonotype. The chain joins TRBV12-3 or TRBV12-4 to TRBJ2-7; 12 positions agree with TRBD2. V gave up 5 bases and J gave up 4 bases; unmatched junction bases: 3. CDR3 size: 14 residues. The CDR3 DNA is TGTGCCAGCAGTCCGACTAGCGGGAGTTACGAGCAGTACTTC. It yields the protein CASSPTSGSYEQYF.

The J gene is TRBJ1-4, the V gene TRBV3-1; 7 bases are a match to TRBD1. This CDR3 is 14 amino acids long. The trim removed 3 bases at V and 6 bases at J, leaving 4 bases unmatched. The germline V gene has CDR1 LGHDT and CDR2 YNNKEL (reference sequence). CDR3 nucleotides: TGTGCCAGCAGCCATAAAGGGGGCGATGAAAAACTGTTTTTT. Protein product: CASSHKGGDEKLFF.

There are a few counts of this clonotype. J is TRBJ2-2 and V is TRBV5-1; the D gene is possibly TRBD2 (6 bases). Germline V CDR1 and CDR2: SGHRS, YFSETQ. The CDR3 is 14 residues long. V lost 1 base and J 7 bases, leaving 11 bases between the germline ends. The CDR3 nucleotides read TGCGCCAGCAGCTTGACTATGGGGGGCGGGGAGCTGTTTTTT. Translated: CASSLTMGGGELFF.

This clonotype was seen more than once but under ten times. The genes are TRBV27 and TRBJ1-2; TRBD1 matches at 7 bases. Germline CDR1 is MNHEY and CDR2 is SMNVEV (reference sequence). The CDR3 is 14 residues long. The J segment lost 4 bases and the V segment lost 2 bases, leaving 4 bases of the junction unmatched. CDR3 nucleotides: TGTGCCAGCAGTTTAGGGGGACAGTTCTATGGCTACACCTTC. This gives the protein CASSLGGQFYGYTF.

This clonotype was observed many times. This clone may be a read error of a much larger clone one base away. The chain joins TRBV6-1 to TRBJ2-1, with unresolved D. Trimming shortened V by 6 bases and J by 6 bases, and 9 bases separated the two germline ends. Germline lookup yields CDR1 MNHNS and CDR2 SASEGT. The CDR3 is 12 residues long. The DNA for the CDR3 is TGTGCCAGCAGAGACTTGGGCAATGAGCAGTTCTTC. Protein: CASRDLGNEQFF.

In its sample, this clonotype was seen a few times. The genes are TRBV7-3 and TRBJ1-1; D call uncertain. This CDR3 is 15 amino acids long. V lost 8 bases and J lost 0, with 16 bases in between. Germline V gives CDR1 SGHTA, CDR2 FQGTGA. The CDR3 is CASSPGIGMNTEAFF. The CDR3 DNA follows: TGTGCCAGCTCCCCCGGAATTGGAATGAACACTGAAGCTTTCTTT.

This clonotype occurred a few times. The genes are TRBV9 and TRBJ2-3; 9 bases match TRBD1. From germline, CDR1 is SGDLS and CDR2 YYNGEE. Trimming at V came to 7 bases and at J to 4 bases, leaving 13 bases not matched to a gene. The CDR3 covers 16 residues. CDR3 loop: CASGTTGTGIADTQYF. The CDR3, as DNA: TGTGCCAGCGGGACCACCGGGACAGGGATTGCAGATACGCAGTATTTT.

This clonotype was observed many times. The genes are TRBV27 and TRBJ1-4, with a weak D call TRBD1 (6 bases). This CDR3 is built from 15 residues. V lost 5 bases and J 8 bases, leaving 18 bases between the germline ends. The germline CDR1 and CDR2 sequences are MNHEY and SMNVEV (reference sequence). CDR3 sequence: CASSPLGGIGEKLFF. The CDR3 DNA sequence: TGTGCCAGCAGTCCCCTAGGGGGGATCGGGGAAAAACTGTTTTTT.

This clonotype was detected many times. The genes are TRBV7-6 and TRBJ2-7; 9 bases line up with TRBD2. The junction had 3 bases not matched to a gene; V was cut back by 3 bases and J by 0 bases. The CDR3 is 15 residues long. Germline-derived CDR1 and CDR2 are SGHVS and FNYEAQ. CDR3 residues: CASSFLAGSSYEQYF. DNA for the CDR3: TGTGCCAGCAGCTTTCTAGCGGGAAGCTCCTACGAGCAGTACTTC.

This clonotype was picked up many times. The genes are TRBV15 and TRBJ2-7; 10 bases map to TRBD1. The CDR3 sequence is 14 residues long. The germline gives CDR1 LNHNV, CDR2 YYDKDF (reference sequence). J gave up 4 bases and V 6 bases, and 6 bases lay outside the gene matches. The CDR3 region is CATSIRTGGYEQYF. CDR3 bases: TGTGCCACCAGTATCAGGACAGGGGGATACGAGCAGTACTTC.

A note on this clonotype: A much bigger clone sits one base away, suggesting this may be a read error. The chain carries TRBV28 and TRBJ2-1, with D unclear. This CDR3 comprises 12 residues. The germline gives CDR1 MDHEN, CDR2 SYDVKM. The CDR3 here is CASSLGPNEQLF. CDR3 DNA: TGTGCCAGCAGTTTGGGCCCCAATGAGCAGCTCTTC.

This clonotype was counted at least ten times. The V gene is TRBV12-3 or TRBV12-4, the J gene TRBJ2-1, with TRBD2 matching over 9 bases. V lost 1 base and J lost 7; bases outside the gene matches: 5. CDR3 length: 15 amino acids. The CDR3 DNA is TGTGCCAGCAGTTTAGGCGGGAGGGCAAGGAATGAGCAGTTCTTC. Protein product: CASSLGGRARNEQFF.

This clonotype was observed a handful of times. The chain's CDR3 is CASSFFGAAKFF. CDR3 nucleotides: TGTGCCAGCAGTTTCTTTGGGGCCGCAAAGTTCTTC. The V call is TRBV27, the J call TRBJ2-1; D possibly corresponds to TRBD1 (5 bases). CDR3 length: 12 residues. In germline, CDR1 is MNHEY, CDR2 SMNVEV (reference sequence). Between the trimmed V and J ends, which lost 3 bases and 14 bases, there was a span of 14 bases.

This clonotype came up a few times. J is TRBJ2-7 and V is TRBV14; 8 nucleotides agree with TRBD1. This CDR3 has 15 amino acids. V dropped 7 bases and J dropped 0; count of bases not matched to a gene: 8. CDR1 SGHDN and CDR2 FVKESK come from the germline V gene. The CDR3, as DNA: TGTGCCAGCATCGTGACAGGGGCCATCTCCTACGAGCAGTACTTC. Its translation is CASIVTGAISYEQYF.